The 13 T cell receptor beta chains listed next were all sequenced from one sample in a study of metastatic and nonmetastatic thyroid tumors. With MiXCR, TCRdb reprocessed the PCR reads. The sample consists of under 50,000 clones, about 27% of them appearing once. Patients underwent thyroid surgery, and none had received any treatment before it. The sample was blood. All receptors come from a male donor with papillary thyroid cancer or a benign thyroid nodule (not recorded which). Some clones in this sample may be carry-over from other donors' samples.

This clone was observed at least ten times. The rearrangement uses TRBV11-2 and TRBJ1-2; 9 nucleotides align to TRBD1. Per germline, CDR1 SGHAT and CDR2 FQNNGV. After removal of 1 base from V and 8 bases from J, the junction contained 5 bases not matched to a gene. The CDR3 sequence is 14 residues long. CDR3 sequence: CASSLGGQGWGYTF. The CDR3 DNA reads TGTGCCAGCAGCTTAGGGGGACAGGGTTGGGGCTACACCTTC.

This clone was found a few times. The chain combines TRBV6-1 with TRBJ2-7; D not certain. The CDR3 has 11 amino acids. The V gene's germline CDR1 is MNHNS and CDR2 SASEGT. V was shortened by 5 bases and J by 4 bases, with 6 bases between the two germline ends. CDR3 sequence reads: CASSQYYEQYF. The CDR3 bases are TGTGCCAGCAGTCAATATTACGAGCAGTACTTC.

J is TRBJ1-1 and V is TRBV12-3 or TRBV12-4; D gene unclear. The CDR3 consists of 12 residues. With 2 bases removed from V and 9 bases from J, the gap between germline ends came to 10 bases. CDR3 bases: TGTGCCAGCAGTTTACTGGCTTCTCAAGCTTTCTTT. It codes for CASSLLASQAFF.

V and J are TRBV20-1 and TRBJ2-7; 10 bases are shared with TRBD2. This CDR3 has 16 amino acids. Germline V lookup: CDR1 DFQATT, CDR2 SNEGSKA (reference sequence). The junction had 7 bases not matched to a gene; V was cut back by 0 bases and J by 2 bases. The CDR3 DNA reads as TGCAGTGCTAGAGAGCCGACTAGCGGGCACACCTACGAGCAGTACTTC. Its protein is CSAREPTSGHTYEQYF.

This clone came up many times. V and J are TRBV6-4 and TRBJ2-3, with TRBD2 matching 13 bases. Germline V CDR1 and CDR2: MRHNA, SNTAGT. The V segment lost 6 bases and the J segment 0 bases; nucleotides outside the gene matches: 3. The CDR3 is 16 residues long. The CDR3 DNA sequence: TGTGCCAGCAGCGGACTAGCGGGAGCTAGCACAGATACGCAGTATTTT. Its translation: CASSGLAGASTDTQYF.

Here the CDR3 reads CASNPGTGETQYF. The CDR3 nucleotides are TGCGCCAGCAACCCCGGGACAGGGGAGACCCAGTACTTC. The chain links TRBV10-1 to TRBJ2-5; 9 bases agree with TRBD1. In germline, CDR1 is WNHNN, CDR2 SYGVQD (reference sequence). V was clipped by 7 bases and J by 5 bases; unmatched bases: 5. The CDR3 is made up of 13 amino acids.

This clone was picked up many times. V gene TRBV7-9 combines with J gene TRBJ1-5, with D uncertain. Germline CDR1 reads SEHNR; CDR2 reads FQNEAQ (reference sequence). This CDR3 has 14 amino acids. The V and J ends lost 1 base and 1 base respectively, with 5 bases between them. CDR3: CASSLERSNQPQHF. CDR3 sequence (DNA): TGTGCCAGCAGCTTAGAACGGAGCAATCAGCCCCAGCATTTT.

This clone came up many times. V and J are TRBV24-1 and TRBJ1-4; TRBD1 is a possible D gene (5 bases). Germline V gene sequence: CDR1 KGHDR, CDR2 SFDVKD. The CDR3 sequence is 14 residues long. Trimming took 3 bases from V and 5 from J, leaving 9 bases between them. The CDR3 DNA sequence: TGTGCCACCAGTGATAACCAGGGAAATGAAAAACTGTTTTTT. Encoded protein: CATSDNQGNEKLFF.

The table lists this clone with many counts. This rearrangement joins TRBV28 to TRBJ2-3; TRBD1 or TRBD2 may be the D gene (6 bases each). The CDR3 contains 13 residues. Looked up from germline, CDR1 is MDHEN and CDR2 is SYDVKM. V gave up 7 bases and J gave up 2 bases, with 10 bases separating them. The CDR3 DNA reads as TGTGCCAGCAAGGGGGGATTCACAGATACGCAGTATTTT. It specifies CASKGGFTDTQYF.

The rearrangement links TRBV20-1 to TRBJ2-2, with D maybe TRBD1 (5 bases). The CDR3 consists of 14 residues. CDR1 is DFQATT, CDR2 SNEGSKA, per germline (reference sequence). Trimming removed 2 bases from V and 0 bases from J, with 7 bases in between. The CDR3 DNA reads TGCAGTGCTAGAAAGACAGCGAACACCGGGGAGCTGTTTTTT. Protein: CSARKTANTGELFF.

This clone occurred a few times. The rearrangement uses TRBV19 and TRBJ2-2; D is undetermined. V lost 11 bases, J lost 7 bases, and 20 bases lay in between. Germline lookup yields CDR1 LNHDA and CDR2 SQIVND (reference sequence). The CDR3 totals 14 residues. The CDR3 nucleotides read TGTGCCGTCTCAACTCGAGGAAAAGGCGGGGAGCTGTTTTTT. This encodes CAVSTRGKGGELFF.

J is TRBJ2-7 and V is TRBV4-3, with 9 bases aligning to TRBD2. This CDR3 spans 18 amino acids. V trimming: 4 bases; J trimming: 3 bases; junction bases outside the gene matches: 16. Per the germline V gene, CDR1 is LGHNA and CDR2 is YSLEER. CDR3 sequence reads: CASSPRVVTSGLHYEQYF. The DNA for the CDR3 is TGCGCCAGCAGCCCCCGAGTGGTGACTAGCGGACTCCACTACGAGCAGTACTTC.

This sequence joins TRBV6-1 and TRBJ1-1; unclear D gene. CDR3 length equals 14 residues. Germline lookup yields CDR1 MNHNS and CDR2 SASEGT. The V gene lost 5 bases and the J gene lost 2 bases, with 12 bases spanning the gap. The CDR3 region is CASSLSNFNTEAFF. The CDR3 nucleotides are TGTGCCAGCAGTTTAAGTAATTTTAACACTGAAGCTTTCTTT.